The next 4 T cell receptor beta chains were all read from a single sample in a study of shared T cell receptors in the human thymus. The repertoire was sequenced with immunoSEQ multiplex PCR; TCRdb's copy has only in-frame clones and lacks some. The repertoire consists of 65,000 to 70,000 clones, with about 95% occurring once and the leading ten covering about 0.033%. Input material: thymocytes. Receptor source: a human donor.

The genes are TRBV30 and TRBJ1-6; TRBD1 matches 8 bases. After removal of 2 bases from V and 7 bases from J, the junction contained 7 bases not matched to a gene. CDR1 is GTSNPN, CDR2 SVGIG, per germline (reference sequence). This CDR3 is built from 15 residues. CDR3 protein: CAWSPKDRGNSPLHF. CDR3 DNA sequence: TGTGCCTGGAGTCCCAAAGACAGGGGAAATTCACCCCTCCACTTT.

The rearrangement uses TRBV19 and TRBJ2-2, with D unclear. Trimming shortened V by 2 bases and J by 6 bases, and 7 bases separated the two germline ends. The CDR3 is 13 residues long. The germline V gene encodes CDR1 LNHDA and CDR2 SQIVND (reference sequence). In DNA form, the CDR3 reads TGTGCCAGTAGTATAATCCCCTCCGGGGAGCTGTTTTTT. Amino acids: CASSIIPSGELFF.

The chain is built from TRBV6-1 and TRBJ1-5; D is unclear. V was cut by 2 bases and J by 4 bases, with 21 bases left in between. The CDR3 length is 18 residues. In germline, CDR1 is MNHNS, CDR2 SASEGT. CDR3 residues: CASSERNGTRVRNQPQHF. In DNA, the CDR3 is TGTGCCAGCAGTGAAAGGAACGGAACGAGGGTGCGAAATCAGCCCCAGCATTTT.

The chain combines TRBV12-5 with TRBJ2-1; a weak D match, TRBD1 (6 bases). Trimming took 1 base from V and 8 from J, leaving 24 bases between them. The CDR3 runs to 18 residues. The germline CDR1 and CDR2 sequences are LGHNT and FRNRAP. The chain's CDR3 is CASGLAERQDGVVDEQFF. CDR3 nucleotides: TGTGCTAGTGGTTTGGCTGAACGACAGGATGGAGTAGTAGATGAGCAGTTCTTC. Based on the CDR3 plus reference TRBV12-5 and TRBJ2-1, the full variable domain is DARVTQTPRHKVTEMGQEVTMRCQPILGHNTVFWYRQTMMQGLELLAYFRNRAPLDDSGMPKDRFSAEMPDATLATLKIQPSEPRDSAVYFCASGLAERQDGVVDEQFFGPGTRLTVL.